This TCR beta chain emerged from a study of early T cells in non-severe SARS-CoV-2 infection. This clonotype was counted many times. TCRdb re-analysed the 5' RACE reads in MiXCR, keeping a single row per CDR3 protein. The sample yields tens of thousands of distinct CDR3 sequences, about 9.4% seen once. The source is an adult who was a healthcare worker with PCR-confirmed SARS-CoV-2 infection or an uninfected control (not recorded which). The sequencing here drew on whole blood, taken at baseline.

The CDR3 DNA reads TGTGCCAGCAGACCAGGGGGAGAGGGCACTGAAGCTTTCTTT. Translation: CASRPGGEGTEAFF. The rearrangement uses TRBV6-6 and TRBJ1-1; 7 nucleotides match TRBD1. The J segment lost 4 bases and the V segment lost 6 bases, leaving 8 bases of the junction unmatched. The CDR3 length is 14 residues. CDR1 and CDR2 from the germline V gene are MNHNY and SVGAGI (reference sequence).